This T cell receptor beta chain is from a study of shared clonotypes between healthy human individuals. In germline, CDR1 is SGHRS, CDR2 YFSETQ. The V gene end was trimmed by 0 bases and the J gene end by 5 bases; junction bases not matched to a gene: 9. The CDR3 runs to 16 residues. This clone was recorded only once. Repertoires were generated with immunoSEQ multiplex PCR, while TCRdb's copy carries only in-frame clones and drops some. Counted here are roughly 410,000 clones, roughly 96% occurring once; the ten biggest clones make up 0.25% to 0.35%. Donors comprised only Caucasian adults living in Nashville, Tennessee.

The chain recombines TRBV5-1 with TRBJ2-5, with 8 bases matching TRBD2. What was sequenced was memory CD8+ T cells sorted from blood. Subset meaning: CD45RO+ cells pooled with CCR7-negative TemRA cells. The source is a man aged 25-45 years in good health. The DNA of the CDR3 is TGCGCCAGCAGCTTGGGGCTAGCGGGTCAAGGGGAGACCCAGTACTTC. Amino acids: CASSLGLAGQGETQYF. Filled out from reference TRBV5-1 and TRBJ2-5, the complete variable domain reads KAGVTQTPRYLIKTRGQQVTLSCSPISGHRSVSWYQQTPGQGLQFLFEYFSETQRNKGNFPGRFSGRQFSNSRSEMNVSTLELGDSALYLCASSLGLAGQGETQYFGPGTRLLVL.